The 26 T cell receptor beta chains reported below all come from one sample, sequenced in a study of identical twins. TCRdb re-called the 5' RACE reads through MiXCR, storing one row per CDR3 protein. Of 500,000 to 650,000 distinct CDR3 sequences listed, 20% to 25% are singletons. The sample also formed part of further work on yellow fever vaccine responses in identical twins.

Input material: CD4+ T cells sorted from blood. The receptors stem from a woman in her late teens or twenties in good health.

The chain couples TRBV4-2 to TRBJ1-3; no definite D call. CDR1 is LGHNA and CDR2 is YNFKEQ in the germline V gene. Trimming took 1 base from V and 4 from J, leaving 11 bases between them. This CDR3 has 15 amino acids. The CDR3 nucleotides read TGTGCCAGCAGCCAAGGCTCTGGGGAGGGAAACACCATATATTTT. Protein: CASSQGSGEGNTIYF.

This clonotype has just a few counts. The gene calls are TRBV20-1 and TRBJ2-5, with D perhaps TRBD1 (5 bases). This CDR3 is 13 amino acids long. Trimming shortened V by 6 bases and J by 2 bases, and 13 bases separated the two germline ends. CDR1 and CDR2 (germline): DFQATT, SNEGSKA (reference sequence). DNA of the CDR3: TGCAGTGCCCCTTCGGCAGGGCAAGAGACCCAGTACTTC. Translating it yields CSAPSAGQETQYF.

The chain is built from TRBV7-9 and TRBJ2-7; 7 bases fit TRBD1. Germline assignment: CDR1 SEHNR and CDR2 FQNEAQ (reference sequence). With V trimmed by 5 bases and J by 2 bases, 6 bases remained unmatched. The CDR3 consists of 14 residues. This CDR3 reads CASSPQGVAYEQYV. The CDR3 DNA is TGTGCCAGCAGCCCTCAGGGGGTAGCCTACGAGCAGTACGTC.

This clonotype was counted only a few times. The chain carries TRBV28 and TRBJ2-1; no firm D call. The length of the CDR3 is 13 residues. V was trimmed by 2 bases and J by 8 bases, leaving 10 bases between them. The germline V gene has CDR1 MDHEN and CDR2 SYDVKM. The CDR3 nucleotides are TGTGCCAGCAGTTTAGTTTGGGTGGATGAGCAGTTCTTC. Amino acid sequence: CASSLVWVDEQFF.

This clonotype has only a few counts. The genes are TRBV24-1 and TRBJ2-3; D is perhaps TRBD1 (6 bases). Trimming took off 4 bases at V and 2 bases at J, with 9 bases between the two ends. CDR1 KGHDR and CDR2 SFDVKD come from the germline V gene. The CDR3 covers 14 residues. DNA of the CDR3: TGTGCCACCAGTGAGGGGGCACTCACAGATACGCAGTATTTT. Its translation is CATSEGALTDTQYF.

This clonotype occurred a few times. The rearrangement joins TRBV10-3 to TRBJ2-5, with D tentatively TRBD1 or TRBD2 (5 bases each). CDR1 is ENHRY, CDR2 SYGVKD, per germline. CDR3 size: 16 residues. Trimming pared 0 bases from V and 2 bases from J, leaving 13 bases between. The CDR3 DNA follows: TGTGCCATCAGTGAGTCGGTAAGGGGACCTCAAGAGACCCAGTACTTC. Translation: CAISESVRGPQETQYF.

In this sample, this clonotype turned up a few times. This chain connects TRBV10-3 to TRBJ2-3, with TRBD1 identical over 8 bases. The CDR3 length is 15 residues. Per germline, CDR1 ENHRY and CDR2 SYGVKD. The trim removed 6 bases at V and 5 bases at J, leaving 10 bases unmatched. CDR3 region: CAISNRQGSRDTQYF. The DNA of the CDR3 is TGTGCCATCAGCAACCGACAGGGGTCAAGAGATACGCAGTATTTT.

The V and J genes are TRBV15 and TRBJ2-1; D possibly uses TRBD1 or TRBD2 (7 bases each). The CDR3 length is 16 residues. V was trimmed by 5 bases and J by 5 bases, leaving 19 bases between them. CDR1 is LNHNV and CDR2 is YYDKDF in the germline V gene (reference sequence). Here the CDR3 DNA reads TGTGCCACCAGCCCTCGCGGGAGCAGGGGGAACAATGAGCAGTTCTTC. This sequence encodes CATSPRGSRGNNEQFF.

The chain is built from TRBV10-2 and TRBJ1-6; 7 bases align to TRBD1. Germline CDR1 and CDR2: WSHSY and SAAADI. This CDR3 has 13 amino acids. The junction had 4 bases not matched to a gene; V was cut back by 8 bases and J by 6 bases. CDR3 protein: CASADRVNSPLHF. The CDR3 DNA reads TGCGCCAGCGCCGACAGGGTTAATTCACCCCTCCACTTT.

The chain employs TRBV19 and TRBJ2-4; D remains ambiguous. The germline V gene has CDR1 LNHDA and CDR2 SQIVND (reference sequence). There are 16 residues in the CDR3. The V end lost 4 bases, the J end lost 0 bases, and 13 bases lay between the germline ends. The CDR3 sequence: CASSNTAFLAKNIQYF. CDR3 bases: TGTGCCAGTAGTAATACAGCGTTCCTAGCCAAAAACATTCAGTACTTC.

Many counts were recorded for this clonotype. DNA for the CDR3: TGTGCCAGCAGCCCCCGGATGGGCGGGACCATATACGAGCAGTACTTC. It encodes CASSPRMGGTIYEQYF. The chain combines TRBV28 with TRBJ2-7; perhaps TRBD2 as D (6 bases). With 6 bases removed from V and 4 bases from J, the gap between germline ends came to 22 bases. This CDR3 region has 16 residues. Germline V gene data show CDR1 as MDHEN and CDR2 as SYDVKM.

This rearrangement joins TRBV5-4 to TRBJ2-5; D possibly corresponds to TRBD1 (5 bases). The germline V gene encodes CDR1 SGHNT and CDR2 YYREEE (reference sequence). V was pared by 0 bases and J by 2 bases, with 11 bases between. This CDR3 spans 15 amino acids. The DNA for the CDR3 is TGTGCCAGCAGCTTGGCCCAGGGTATGCAAGAGACCCAGTACTTC. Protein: CASSLAQGMQETQYF.

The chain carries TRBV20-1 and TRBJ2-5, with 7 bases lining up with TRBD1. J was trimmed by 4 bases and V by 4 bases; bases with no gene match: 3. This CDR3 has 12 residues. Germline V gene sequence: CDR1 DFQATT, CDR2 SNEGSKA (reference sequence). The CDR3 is CSATRGPETQYF. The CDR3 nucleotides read TGCAGTGCTACAAGGGGGCCAGAGACCCAGTACTTC.

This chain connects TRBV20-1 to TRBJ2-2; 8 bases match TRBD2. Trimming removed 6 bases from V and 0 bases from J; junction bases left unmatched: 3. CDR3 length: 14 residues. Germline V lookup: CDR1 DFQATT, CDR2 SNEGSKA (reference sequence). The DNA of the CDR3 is TGCAGTGCGACACTAGCGGCGAACACCGGGGAGCTGTTTTTT. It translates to CSATLAANTGELFF.

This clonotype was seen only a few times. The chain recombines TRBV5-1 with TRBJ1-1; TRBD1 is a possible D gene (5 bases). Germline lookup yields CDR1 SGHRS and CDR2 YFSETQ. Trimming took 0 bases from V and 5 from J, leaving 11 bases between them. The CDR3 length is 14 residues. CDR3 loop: CASSLGSGGTEAFF. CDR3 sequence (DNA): TGCGCCAGCAGCTTGGGAAGTGGGGGAACTGAAGCTTTCTTT.

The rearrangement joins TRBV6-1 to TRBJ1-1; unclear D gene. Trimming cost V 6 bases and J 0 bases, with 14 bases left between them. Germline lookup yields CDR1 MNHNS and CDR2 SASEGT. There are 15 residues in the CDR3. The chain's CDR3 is CASSLGVSMNTEAFF. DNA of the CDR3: TGTGCCAGCAGCCTCGGGGTTTCAATGAACACTGAAGCTTTCTTT.

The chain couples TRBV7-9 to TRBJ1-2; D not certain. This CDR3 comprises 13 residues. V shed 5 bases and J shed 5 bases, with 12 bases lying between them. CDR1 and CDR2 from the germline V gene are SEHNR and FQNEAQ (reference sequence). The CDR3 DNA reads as TGTGCCAGCAGCCCGACTACCGGTTATGGCTACACCTTC. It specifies CASSPTTGYGYTF.

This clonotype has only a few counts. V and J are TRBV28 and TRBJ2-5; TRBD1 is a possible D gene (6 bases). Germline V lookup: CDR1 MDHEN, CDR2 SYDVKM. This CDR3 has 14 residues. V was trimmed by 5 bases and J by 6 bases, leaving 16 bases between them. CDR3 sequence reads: CASSEHTGLQTQYF. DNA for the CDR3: TGTGCCAGCAGTGAGCATACAGGGTTGCAGACCCAGTACTTC.

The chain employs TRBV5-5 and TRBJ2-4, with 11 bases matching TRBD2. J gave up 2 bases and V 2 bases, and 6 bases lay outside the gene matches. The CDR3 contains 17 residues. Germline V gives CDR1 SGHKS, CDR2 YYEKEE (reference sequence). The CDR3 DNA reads TGTGCCAGCAGCTTTTCTGGGACTAGCGGTACCAAAAACATTCAGTACTTC. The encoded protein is CASSFSGTSGTKNIQYF. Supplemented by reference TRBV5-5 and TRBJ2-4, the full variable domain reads DAGVTQSPTHLIKTRGQQVTLRCSPISGHKSVSWYQQVLGQGPQFIFQYYEKEERGRGNFPDRFSARQFPNYSSELNVNALLLGDSALYLCASSFSGTSGTKNIQYFGAGTRLSVL.

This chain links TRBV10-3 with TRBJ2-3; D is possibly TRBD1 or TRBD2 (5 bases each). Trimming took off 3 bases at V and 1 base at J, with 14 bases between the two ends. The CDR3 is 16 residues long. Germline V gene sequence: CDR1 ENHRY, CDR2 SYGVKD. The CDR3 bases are TGTGCCATCAGTGACCCCCGGGACCCCGGCACAGATACGCAGTATTTT. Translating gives CAISDPRDPGTDTQYF.

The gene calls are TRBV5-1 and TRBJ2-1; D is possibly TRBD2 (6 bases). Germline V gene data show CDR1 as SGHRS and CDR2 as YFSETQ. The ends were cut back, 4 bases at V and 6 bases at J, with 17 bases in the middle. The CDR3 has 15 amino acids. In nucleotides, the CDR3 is TGCGCCAGCAGCACGGGACCACCGGAGGGCAATGAGCAGTTCTTC. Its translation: CASSTGPPEGNEQFF. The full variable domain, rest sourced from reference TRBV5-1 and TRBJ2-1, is KAGVTQTPRYLIKTRGQQVTLSCSPISGHRSVSWYQQTPGQGLQFLFEYFSETQRNKGNFPGRFSGRQFSNSRSEMNVSTLELGDSALYLCASSTGPPEGNEQFFGPGTRLTVL.

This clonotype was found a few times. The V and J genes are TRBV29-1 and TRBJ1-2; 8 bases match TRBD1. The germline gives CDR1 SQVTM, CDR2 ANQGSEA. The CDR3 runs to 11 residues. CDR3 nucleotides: TGCACCACCGGACAGGGAGGTGGCTACACCTTC. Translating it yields CTTGQGGGYTF.

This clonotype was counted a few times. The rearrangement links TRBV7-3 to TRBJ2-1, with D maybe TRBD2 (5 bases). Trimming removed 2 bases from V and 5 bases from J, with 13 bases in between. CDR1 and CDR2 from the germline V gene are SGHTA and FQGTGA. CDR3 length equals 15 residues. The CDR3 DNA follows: TGTGCCAGCAGCTTAGTTAGCGCGTCCGACAATGAGCAGTTCTTC. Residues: CASSLVSASDNEQFF.

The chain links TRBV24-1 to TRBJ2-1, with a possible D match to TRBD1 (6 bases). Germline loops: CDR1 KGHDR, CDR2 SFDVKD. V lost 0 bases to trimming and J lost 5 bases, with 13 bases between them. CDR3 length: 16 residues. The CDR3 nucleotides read TGTGCCACCAGTGATTTGGGAACTAGGGGGAACAATGAGCAGTTCTTC. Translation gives CATSDLGTRGNNEQFF.

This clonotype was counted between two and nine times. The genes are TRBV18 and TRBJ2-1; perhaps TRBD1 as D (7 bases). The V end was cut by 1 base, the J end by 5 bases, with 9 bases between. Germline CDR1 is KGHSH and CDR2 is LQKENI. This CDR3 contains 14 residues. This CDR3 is CASSPRRGHNEQFF. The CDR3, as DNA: TGTGCCAGCTCACCACGGAGGGGGCACAATGAGCAGTTCTTC.

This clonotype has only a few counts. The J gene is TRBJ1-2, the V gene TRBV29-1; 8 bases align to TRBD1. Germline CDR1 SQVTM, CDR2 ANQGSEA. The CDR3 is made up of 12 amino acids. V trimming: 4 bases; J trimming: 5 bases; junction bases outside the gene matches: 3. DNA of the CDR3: TGCAGCGTTGGGACAGGGTGGTATGGCTACACCTTC. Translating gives CSVGTGWYGYTF.